This entry describes one T cell receptor (beta chain). Its antigen is undetermined. This entry comes from a study of OX40 agonist ivuxolimab in advanced cancers. Whole-study context: A mean age of roughly 60 years, range about 20 to 85, was recorded, and approximately 79% were male.

Measured with immunoSEQ multiplex PCR; TCRdb has only the in-frame clones, and not every one. The profile covers about 75,000 clones, with around 84% appearing a single time and roughly 15% taken by the ten largest. CDR1 and CDR2 (germline): SGDLS, YYNGEE. The V gene lost 3 bases and the J gene lost 3 bases, with 11 bases spanning the gap. The CDR3 runs to 14 residues. Whole-study results and caveats: CD4+ and CD8+ blood T cells expanded clonally by week 6 at 0.1 to 3.0 mg/kg. There were, on average, more expanded clones in CD8+ T cells than in CD4+.

The sample was CD4+ or CD8+ T cells sorted from blood, taken in a trial of the OX40 agonist ivuxolimab. V and J are TRBV9 and TRBJ2-3; D is perhaps TRBD2 (5 bases). The clonotype originates from an adult with an advanced solid tumor such as melanoma, head and neck, liver or kidney cancer. This CDR3 is CASSGEWRTDTQYF. The DNA for the CDR3 is TGTGCCAGCAGCGGGGAATGGAGGACAGATACGCAGTATTTT.